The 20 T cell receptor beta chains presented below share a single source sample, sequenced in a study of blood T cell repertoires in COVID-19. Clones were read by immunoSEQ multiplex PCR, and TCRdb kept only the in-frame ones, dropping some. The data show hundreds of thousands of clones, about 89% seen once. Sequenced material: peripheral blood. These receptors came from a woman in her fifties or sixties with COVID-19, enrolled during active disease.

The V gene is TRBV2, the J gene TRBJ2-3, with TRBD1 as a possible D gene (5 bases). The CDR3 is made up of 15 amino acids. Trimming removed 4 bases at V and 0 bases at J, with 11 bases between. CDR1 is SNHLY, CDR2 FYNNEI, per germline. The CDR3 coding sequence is TGTGCCAGCAGTGGTTGGGGCGGCAGCACAGATACGCAGTATTTT. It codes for CASSGWGGSTDTQYF.

The CDR3 reads CATSVGTGGAETQYF. The CDR3 region has the DNA TGTGCCACCAGTGTCGGGACAGGGGGCGCCGAGACCCAGTACTTC. The chain joins TRBV24-1 to TRBJ2-5; TRBD1 agrees at 12 bases. The CDR3 runs 15 residues. Trimming took 5 bases from V and 5 from J; bases not matched to a gene: 5. From germline, CDR1 is KGHDR and CDR2 SFDVKD.

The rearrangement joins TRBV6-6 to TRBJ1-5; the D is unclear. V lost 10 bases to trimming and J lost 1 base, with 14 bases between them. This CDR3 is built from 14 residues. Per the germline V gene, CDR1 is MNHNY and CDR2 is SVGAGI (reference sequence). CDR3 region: CATLLEISNQPQHF. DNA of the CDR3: TGTGCCACGCTTTTGGAGATCAGCAATCAGCCCCAGCATTTT.

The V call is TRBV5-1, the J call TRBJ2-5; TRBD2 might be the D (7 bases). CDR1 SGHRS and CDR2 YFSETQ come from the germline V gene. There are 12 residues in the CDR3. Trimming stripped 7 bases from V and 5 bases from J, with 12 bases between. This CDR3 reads CASSGGRETQYF. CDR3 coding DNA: TGCGCCAGCTCCGGGGGGCGGGAGACCCAGTACTTC.

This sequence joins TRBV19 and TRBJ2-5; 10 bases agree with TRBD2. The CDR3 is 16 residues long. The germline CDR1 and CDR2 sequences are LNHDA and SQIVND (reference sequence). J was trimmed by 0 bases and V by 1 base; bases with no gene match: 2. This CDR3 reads CASSIGTSGDQETQYF. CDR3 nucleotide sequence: TGTGCCAGTAGTATAGGGACTAGCGGAGACCAAGAGACCCAGTACTTC.

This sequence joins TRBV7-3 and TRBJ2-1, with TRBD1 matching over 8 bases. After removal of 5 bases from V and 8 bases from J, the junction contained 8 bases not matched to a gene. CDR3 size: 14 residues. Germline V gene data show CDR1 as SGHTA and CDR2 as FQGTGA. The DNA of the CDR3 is TGTGCCAGCAGCCCCGGACAGGGTGGGGATGAGCAGTTCTTC. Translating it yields CASSPGQGGDEQFF.

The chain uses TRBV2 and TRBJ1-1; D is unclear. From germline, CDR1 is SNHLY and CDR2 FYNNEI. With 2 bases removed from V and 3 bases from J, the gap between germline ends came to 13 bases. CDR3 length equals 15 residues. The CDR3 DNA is TGTGCCAGCAGTGAACAAGGGCTGAGGGACACTGAAGCTTTCTTT. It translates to CASSEQGLRDTEAFF.

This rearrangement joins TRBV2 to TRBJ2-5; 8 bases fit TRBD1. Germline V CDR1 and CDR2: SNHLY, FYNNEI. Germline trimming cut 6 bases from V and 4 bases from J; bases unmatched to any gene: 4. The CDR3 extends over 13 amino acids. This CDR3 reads CASRYGQGETQYF. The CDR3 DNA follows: TGTGCCAGCAGATACGGACAGGGAGAGACCCAGTACTTC.

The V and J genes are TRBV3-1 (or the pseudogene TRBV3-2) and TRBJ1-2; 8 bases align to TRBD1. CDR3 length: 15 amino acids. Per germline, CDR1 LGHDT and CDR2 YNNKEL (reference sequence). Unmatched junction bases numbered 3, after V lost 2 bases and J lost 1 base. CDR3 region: CASSQTGGGNYGYTF. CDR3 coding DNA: TGTGCCAGCAGCCAAACAGGGGGAGGTAACTATGGCTACACCTTC.

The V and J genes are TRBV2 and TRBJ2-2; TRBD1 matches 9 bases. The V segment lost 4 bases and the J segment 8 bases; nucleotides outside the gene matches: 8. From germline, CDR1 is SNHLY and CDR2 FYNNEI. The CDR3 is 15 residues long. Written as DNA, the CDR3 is TGTGCCAGCAGTGTCGGGACAGGGAAAACGGGGGAGCTGTTTTTT. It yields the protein CASSVGTGKTGELFF.

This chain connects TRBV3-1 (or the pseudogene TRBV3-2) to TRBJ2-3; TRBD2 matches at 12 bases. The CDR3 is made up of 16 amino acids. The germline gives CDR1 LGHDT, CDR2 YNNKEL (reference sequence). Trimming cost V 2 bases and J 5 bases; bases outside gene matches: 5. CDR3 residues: CASSQPTSGGKDTQYF. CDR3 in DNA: TGTGCCAGCAGCCAACCCACTAGCGGGGGGAAAGATACGCAGTATTTT.

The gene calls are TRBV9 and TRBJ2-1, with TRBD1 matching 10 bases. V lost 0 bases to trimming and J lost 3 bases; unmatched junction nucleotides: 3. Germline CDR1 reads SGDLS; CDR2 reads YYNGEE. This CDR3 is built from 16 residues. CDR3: CASSVGGTGVYNEQFF. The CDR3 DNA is TGTGCCAGCAGCGTAGGGGGGACAGGGGTCTACAATGAGCAGTTCTTC.

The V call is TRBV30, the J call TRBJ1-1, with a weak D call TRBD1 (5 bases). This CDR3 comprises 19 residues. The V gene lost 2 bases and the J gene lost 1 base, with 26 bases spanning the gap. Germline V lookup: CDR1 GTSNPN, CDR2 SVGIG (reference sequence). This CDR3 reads CAWSIGPTHPMTENTEAFF. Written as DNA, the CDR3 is TGTGCCTGGAGTATCGGCCCCACTCACCCAATGACAGAGAACACTGAAGCTTTCTTT.

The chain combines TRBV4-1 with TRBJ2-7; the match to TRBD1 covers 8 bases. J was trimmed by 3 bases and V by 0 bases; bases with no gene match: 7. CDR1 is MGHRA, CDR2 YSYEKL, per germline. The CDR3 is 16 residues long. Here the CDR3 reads CASSQDPGTGDYEQYF. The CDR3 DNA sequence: TGCGCCAGCAGCCAAGACCCCGGGACAGGAGACTACGAGCAGTACTTC.

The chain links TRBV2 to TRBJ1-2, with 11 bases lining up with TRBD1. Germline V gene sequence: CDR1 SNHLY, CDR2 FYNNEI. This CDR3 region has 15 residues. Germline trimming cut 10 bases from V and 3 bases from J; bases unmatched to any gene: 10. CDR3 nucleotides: TGTGCCAACGACAGGGGACAGGGGGGCGACTATGGCTACACCTTC. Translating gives CANDRGQGGDYGYTF.

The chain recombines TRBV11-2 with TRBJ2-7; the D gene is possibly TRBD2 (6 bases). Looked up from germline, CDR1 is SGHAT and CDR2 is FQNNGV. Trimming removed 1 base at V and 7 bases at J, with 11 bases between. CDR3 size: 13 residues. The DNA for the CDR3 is TGTGCCAGCAGCTTAGTTGGAGGGCGGGAGCAGTACTTC. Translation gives CASSLVGGREQYF.

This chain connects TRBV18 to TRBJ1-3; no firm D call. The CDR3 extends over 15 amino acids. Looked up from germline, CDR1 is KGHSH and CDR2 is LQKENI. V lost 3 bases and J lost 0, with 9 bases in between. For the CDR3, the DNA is TGTGCCAGCTCACCCCCACGAGGCTCTGGAAACACCATATATTTT. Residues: CASSPPRGSGNTIYF.

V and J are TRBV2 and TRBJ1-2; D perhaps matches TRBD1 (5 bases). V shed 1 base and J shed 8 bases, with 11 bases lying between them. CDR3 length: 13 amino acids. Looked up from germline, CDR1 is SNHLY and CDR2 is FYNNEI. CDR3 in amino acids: CASSEVSGHGYTF. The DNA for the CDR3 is TGTGCCAGCAGTGAAGTATCAGGGCACGGCTACACCTTC.

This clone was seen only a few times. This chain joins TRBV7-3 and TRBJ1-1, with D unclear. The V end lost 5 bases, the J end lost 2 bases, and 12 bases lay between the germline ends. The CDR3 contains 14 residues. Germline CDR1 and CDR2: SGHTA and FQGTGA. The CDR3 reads CASSVDGRNTEAFF. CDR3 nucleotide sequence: TGTGCCAGCAGCGTCGACGGGAGAAACACTGAAGCTTTCTTT.

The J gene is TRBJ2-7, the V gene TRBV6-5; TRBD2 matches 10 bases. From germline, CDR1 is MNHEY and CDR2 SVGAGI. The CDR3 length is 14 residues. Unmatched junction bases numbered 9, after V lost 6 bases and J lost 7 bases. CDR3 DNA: TGTGCCAGCAGGGGGGGACTAGCGAGCGGAGAGCAGTACTTC. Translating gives CASRGGLASGEQYF.